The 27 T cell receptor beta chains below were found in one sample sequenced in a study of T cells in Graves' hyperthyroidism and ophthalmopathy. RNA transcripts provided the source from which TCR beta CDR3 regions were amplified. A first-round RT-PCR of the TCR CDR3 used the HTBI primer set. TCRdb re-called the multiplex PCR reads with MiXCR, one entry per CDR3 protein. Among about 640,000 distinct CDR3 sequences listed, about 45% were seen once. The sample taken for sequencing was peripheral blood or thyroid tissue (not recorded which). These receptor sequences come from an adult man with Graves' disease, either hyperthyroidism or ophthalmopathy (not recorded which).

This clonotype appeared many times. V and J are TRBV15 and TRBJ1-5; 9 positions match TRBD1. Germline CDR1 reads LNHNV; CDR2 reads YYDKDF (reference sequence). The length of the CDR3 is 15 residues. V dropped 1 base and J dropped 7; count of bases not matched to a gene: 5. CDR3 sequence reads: CATSRAGTGTQPQHF. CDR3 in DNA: TGTGCCACCAGCAGAGCAGGGACAGGGACGCAGCCCCAGCATTTT.

The CDR3 spells CASSVAYGTEAFF. In DNA form, the CDR3 reads TGTGCCAGCAGCGTAGCATACGGCACTGAAGCTTTCTTT. The chain uses TRBV9 and TRBJ1-1, with D hard to call. The CDR3 is made up of 13 amino acids. V was trimmed by 0 bases and J by 4 bases, leaving 7 bases between them. Per germline, CDR1 SGDLS and CDR2 YYNGEE.

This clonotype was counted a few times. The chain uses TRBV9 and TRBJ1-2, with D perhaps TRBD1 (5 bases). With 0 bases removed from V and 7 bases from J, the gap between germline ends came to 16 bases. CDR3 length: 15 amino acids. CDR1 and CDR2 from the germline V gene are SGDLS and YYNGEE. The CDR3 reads CASSVDVEGRSGYTF. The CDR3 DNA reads TGTGCCAGCAGCGTAGACGTTGAGGGGAGAAGTGGCTACACCTTC.

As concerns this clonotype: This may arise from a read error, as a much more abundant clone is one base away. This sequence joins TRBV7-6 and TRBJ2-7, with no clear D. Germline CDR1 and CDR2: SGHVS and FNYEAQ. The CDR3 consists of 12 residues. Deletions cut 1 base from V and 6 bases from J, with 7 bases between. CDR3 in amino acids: CASSLGVVEQYF. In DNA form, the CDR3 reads TGTGCCAGCAGCTTAGGCGTGGTCGAGCAGTACTTC.

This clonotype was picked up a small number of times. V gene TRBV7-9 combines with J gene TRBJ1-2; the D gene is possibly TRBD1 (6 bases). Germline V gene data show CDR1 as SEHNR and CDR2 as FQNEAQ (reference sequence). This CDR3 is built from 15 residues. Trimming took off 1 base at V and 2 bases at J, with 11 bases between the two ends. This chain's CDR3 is CASSLEAGVNYGYTF. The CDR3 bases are TGTGCCAGCAGCTTAGAGGCAGGGGTAAACTATGGCTACACCTTC.

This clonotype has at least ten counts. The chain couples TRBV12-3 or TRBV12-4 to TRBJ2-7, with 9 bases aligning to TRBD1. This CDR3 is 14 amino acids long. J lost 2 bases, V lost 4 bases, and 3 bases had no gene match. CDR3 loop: CASSSRTGAYEQYF. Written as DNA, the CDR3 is TGTGCCAGCAGTTCACGGACAGGGGCCTACGAGCAGTACTTC.

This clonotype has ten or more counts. The CDR3 DNA reads TGTGCCAGCAGCCGACAGGGGACCAGTGATCAGCCCCAGCATTTT. Its translation is CASSRQGTSDQPQHF. The gene calls are TRBV12-3 or TRBV12-4 and TRBJ1-5, with 8 bases identical to TRBD1. CDR3 length equals 15 residues. After removal of 6 bases from V and 5 bases from J, the junction contained 9 bases not matched to a gene.

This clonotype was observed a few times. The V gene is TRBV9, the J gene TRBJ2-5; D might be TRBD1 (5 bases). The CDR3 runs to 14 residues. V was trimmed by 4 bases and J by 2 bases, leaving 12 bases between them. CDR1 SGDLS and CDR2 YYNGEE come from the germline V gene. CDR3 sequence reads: CASSYRQRQETQYF. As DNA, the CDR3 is TGTGCCAGCAGCTACCGACAGAGACAAGAGACCCAGTACTTC.

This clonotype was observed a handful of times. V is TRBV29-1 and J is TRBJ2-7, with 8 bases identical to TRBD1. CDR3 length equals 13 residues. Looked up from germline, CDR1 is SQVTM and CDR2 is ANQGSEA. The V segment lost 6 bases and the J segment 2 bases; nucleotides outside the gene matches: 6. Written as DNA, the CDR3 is TGCAGCGTCACGGACAGGGCCACCTACGAGCAGTACTTC. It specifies CSVTDRATYEQYF.

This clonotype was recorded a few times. The CDR3 bases are TGTGCCAGCAGCCCTAGGACAGGGGTTGGCACTGAAGCTTTCTTT. Protein product: CASSPRTGVGTEAFF. V gene TRBV9 combines with J gene TRBJ1-1; 9 nucleotides agree with TRBD1. The CDR3 has 15 residues. Germline assignment: CDR1 SGDLS and CDR2 YYNGEE. The junction had 8 bases not matched to a gene; V was cut back by 4 bases and J by 4 bases. The full variable domain, its missing parts supplied by reference TRBV9 and TRBJ1-1, is DSGVTQTPKHLITATGQRVTLRCSPRSGDLSVYWYQQSLDQGLQFLIQYYNGEERAKGNILERFSAQQFPDLHSELNLSSLELGDSALYFCASSPRTGVGTEAFFGQGTRLTVV.

The CDR3 protein is CASSSGQRGIQETQYF. The CDR3 DNA follows: TGTGCCAGCAGCTCGGGGCAGCGGGGGATCCAAGAGACCCAGTACTTC. The chain carries TRBV11-1 and TRBJ2-5, with 8 bases lining up with TRBD2. The trim removed 4 bases at V and 1 base at J, leaving 8 bases unmatched. This CDR3 comprises 16 residues. The germline CDR1 and CDR2 sequences are SGHAT and FQDESV (reference sequence).

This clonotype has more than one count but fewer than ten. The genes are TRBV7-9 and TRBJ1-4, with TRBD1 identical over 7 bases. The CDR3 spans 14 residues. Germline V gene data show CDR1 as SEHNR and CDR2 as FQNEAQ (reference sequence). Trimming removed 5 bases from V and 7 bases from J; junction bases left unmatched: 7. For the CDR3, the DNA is TGTGCCAGCAGCCAAGGTCCAGGGGGTGAAAAACTGTTTTTT. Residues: CASSQGPGGEKLFF.

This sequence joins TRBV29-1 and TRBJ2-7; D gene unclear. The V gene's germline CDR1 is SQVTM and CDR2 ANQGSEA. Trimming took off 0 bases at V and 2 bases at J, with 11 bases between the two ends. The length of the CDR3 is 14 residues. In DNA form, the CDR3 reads TGCAGCGTTGAAGACGCCGACTCTGCCTACGAGCAGTACTTC. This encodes CSVEDADSAYEQYF.

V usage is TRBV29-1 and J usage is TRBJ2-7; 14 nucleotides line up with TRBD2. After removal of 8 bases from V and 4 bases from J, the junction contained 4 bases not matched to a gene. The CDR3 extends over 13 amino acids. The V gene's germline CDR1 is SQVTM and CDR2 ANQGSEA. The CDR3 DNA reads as TGCAGCTTGACTAGCGGGAGGGCTTACGAGCAGTACTTC. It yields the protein CSLTSGRAYEQYF.

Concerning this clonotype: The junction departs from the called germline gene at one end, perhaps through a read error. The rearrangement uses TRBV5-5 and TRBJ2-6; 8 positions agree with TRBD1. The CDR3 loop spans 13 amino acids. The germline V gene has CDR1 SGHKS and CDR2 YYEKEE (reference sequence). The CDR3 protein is CASSWTGPNVLTF. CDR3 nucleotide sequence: TGCGCCAGCAGCTGGACAGGGCCCAACGTCCTGACTTTC.

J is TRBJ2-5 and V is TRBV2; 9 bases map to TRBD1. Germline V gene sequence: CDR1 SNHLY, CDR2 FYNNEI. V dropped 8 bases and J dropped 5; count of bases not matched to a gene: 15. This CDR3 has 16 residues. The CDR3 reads CASSPIGHRGPETQYF. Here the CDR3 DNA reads TGTGCCAGCTCACCAATCGGGCACAGGGGGCCGGAGACCCAGTACTTC. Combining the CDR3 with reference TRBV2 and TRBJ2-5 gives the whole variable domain EPEVTQTPSHQVTQMGQEVILRCVPISNHLYFYWYRQILGQKVEFLVSFYNNEISEKSEIFDDQFSVERPDGSNFTLKIRSTKLEDSAMYFCASSPIGHRGPETQYFGPGTRLLVL.

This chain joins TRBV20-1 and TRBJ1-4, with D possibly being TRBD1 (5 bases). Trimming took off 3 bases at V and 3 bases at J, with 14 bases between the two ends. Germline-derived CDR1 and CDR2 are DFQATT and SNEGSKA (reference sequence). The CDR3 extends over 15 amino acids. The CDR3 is CSASGAGTSNEKLFF. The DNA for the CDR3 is TGCAGTGCTAGTGGTGCGGGGACCTCTAATGAAAAACTGTTTTTT.

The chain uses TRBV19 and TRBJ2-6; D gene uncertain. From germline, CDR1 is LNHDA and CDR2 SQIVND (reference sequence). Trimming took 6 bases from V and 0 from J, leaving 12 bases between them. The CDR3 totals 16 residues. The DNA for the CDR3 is TGTGCCAGTAGGGGCAGGTCCAGCTCTGGGGCCAACGTCCTGACTTTC. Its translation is CASRGRSSSGANVLTF.

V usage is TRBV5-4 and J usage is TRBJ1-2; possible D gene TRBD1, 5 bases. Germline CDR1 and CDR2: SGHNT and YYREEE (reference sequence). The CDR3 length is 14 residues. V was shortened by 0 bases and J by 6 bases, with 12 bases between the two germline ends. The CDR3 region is CASSLAGGEDGYTF. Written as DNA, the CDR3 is TGTGCCAGCAGCTTGGCAGGAGGGGAAGATGGCTACACCTTC.

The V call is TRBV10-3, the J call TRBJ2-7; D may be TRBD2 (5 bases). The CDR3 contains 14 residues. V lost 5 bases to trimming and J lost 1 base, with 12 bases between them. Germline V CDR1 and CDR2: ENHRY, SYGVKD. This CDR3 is CAISPPAASYEQYF. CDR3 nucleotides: TGTGCCATCAGTCCCCCAGCGGCGTCCTACGAGCAGTACTTC.

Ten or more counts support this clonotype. In nucleotides, the CDR3 is TGTGCCAGCAGTATTGGGGTCGGGAACACTGAAGCTTTCTTT. Translated: CASSIGVGNTEAFF. The chain links TRBV25-1 to TRBJ1-1; D unclear. Germline V gene lookup returns CDR1 MGHDK and CDR2 SYGVNS. Trimming cost V 5 bases and J 1 base, with 11 bases left between them. CDR3 length: 14 residues.

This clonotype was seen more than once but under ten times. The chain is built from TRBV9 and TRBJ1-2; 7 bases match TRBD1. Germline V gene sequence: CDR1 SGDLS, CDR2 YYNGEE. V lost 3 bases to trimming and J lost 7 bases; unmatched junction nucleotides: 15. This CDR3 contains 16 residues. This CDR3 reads CASSATAAEQGVGYTF. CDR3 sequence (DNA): TGTGCCAGCAGCGCCACCGCTGCGGAGCAGGGGGTTGGCTACACCTTC.

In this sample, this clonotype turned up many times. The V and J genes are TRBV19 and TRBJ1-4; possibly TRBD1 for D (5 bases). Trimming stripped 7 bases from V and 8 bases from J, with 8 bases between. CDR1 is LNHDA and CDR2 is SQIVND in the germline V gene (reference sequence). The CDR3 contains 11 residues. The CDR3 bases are TGTGCCAGTACCAAGGGGGAAAAACTGTTTTTT. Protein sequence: CASTKGEKLFF.

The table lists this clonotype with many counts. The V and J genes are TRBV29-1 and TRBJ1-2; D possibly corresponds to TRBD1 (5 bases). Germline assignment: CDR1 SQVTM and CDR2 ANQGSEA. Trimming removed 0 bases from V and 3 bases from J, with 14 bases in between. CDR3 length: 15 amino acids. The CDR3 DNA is TGCAGCGTTGAAGATCGGGGGGACGGTCACTATGGCTACACCTTC. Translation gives CSVEDRGDGHYGYTF.

The CDR3, as DNA: TGTGCCACCGACCGGGACAGGGGTAGGAACACTGAAGCTTTCTTT. This encodes CATDRDRGRNTEAFF. J is TRBJ1-1 and V is TRBV12-3 or TRBV12-4; TRBD1 aligns across 10 bases. This CDR3 spans 15 amino acids. Trimming cost V 10 bases and J 1 base; bases outside gene matches: 9.

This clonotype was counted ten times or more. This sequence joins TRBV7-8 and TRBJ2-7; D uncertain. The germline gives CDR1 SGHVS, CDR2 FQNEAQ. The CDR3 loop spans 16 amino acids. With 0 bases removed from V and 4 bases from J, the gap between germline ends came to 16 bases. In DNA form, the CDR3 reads TGTGCCAGCAGCTTAGCCATGGGTGGTTTAGGGTACGAGCAGTACTTC. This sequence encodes CASSLAMGGLGYEQYF.

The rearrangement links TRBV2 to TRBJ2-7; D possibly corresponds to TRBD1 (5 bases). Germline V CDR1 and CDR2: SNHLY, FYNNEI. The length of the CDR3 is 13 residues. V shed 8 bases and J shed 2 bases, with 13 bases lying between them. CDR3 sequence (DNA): TGTGCCAGCTTCCTGACAGCTACCTACGAGCAGTACTTC. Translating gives CASFLTATYEQYF. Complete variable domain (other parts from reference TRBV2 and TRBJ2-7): EPEVTQTPSHQVTQMGQEVILRCVPISNHLYFYWYRQILGQKVEFLVSFYNNEISEKSEIFDDQFSVERPDGSNFTLKIRSTKLEDSAMYFCASFLTATYEQYFGPGTRLTVT.